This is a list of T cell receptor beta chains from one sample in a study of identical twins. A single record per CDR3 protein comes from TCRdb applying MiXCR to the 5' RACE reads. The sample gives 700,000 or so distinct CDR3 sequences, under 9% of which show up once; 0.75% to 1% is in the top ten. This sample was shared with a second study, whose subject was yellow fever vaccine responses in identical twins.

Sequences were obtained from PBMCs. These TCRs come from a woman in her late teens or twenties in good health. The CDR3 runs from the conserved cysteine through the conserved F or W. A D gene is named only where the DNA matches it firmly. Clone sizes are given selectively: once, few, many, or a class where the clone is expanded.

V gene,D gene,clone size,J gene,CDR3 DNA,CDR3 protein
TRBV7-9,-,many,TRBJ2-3,TGTGCCAGCAGCTTACGCTCAGCGCAGATTACAGATACGCAGTATTTT,CASSLRSAQITDTQYF
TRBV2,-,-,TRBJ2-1,TGTGCCAGCGGGTCGAGTTCTCCTTACAATGAGCAGTTCTTC,CASGSSSPYNEQFF
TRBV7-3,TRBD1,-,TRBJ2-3,TGTGCCAGCAGCTTCAACAGGGACAGGGCAGAGGTACCGCAGTATTTT,CASSFNRDRAEVPQYF
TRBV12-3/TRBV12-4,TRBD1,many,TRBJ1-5,TGTGCCAGCAGTTTCGAGACAGGGGGTGCTTACAATCAGCCCCAGCATTTT,CASSFETGGAYNQPQHF
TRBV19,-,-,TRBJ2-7,TGTGCCAGTAGTATCTCGCCGGACTACGAGCAGTACTTC,CASSISPDYEQYF
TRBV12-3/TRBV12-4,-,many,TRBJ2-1,TGTGCCAGCAGCTTCCGGAGTCTCAGAGAGTTCTTC,CASSFRSLREFF
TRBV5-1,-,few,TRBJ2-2,TGCGCCAGCAGCCCCGTGGGCACCGGGGAGCTGTTTTTT,CASSPVGTGELFF
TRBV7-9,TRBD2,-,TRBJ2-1,TGTGCCAGCAGCCTATCCGGGACTAGCGGTAATGAGCAGTTCTTC,CASSLSGTSGNEQFF
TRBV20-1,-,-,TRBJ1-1,TGCAGTGCTAGATGGGGGACCCCTGTCGTGGTCACTGAAGCTTTCTTT,CSARWGTPVVVTEAFF
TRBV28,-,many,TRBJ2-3,TGTGCCAGCAGTTCCGGGACAACTAGCACAGATACGCAGTATTTT,CASSSGTTSTDTQYF
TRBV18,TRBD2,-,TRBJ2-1,TGTGCCAGCTCACGGTCCCTAGCGGGAGAAAATGAGCAGTTCTTC,CASSRSLAGENEQFF
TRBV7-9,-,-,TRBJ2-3,TGTGCCAGCAGCGCCAATGAGGGGGGTTTTGCAGATACGCAGTATTTT,CASSANEGGFADTQYF
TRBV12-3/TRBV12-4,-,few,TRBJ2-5,TGTGCCAGCAGTTTGAGGCGGATCCAAGAGACCCAGTACTTC,CASSLRRIQETQYF
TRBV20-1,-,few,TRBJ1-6,TGCAGTGCTCTGAACTACCGCGAGGCCCTTAATTCACCCCTCCACTTT,CSALNYREALNSPLHF
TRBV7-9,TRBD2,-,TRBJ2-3,TGTGCCAGCAGCCGAGGACTAGCGGGGTGGACAGATACGCAGTATTTT,CASSRGLAGWTDTQYF
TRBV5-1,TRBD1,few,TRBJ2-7,TGCGCCAGCAGGTCAACAGGGGCCTACGAGCAGTACTTC,CASRSTGAYEQYF
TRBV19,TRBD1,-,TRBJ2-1,TGTGCCAGCAGGGGACAGGCCTACTACAATGAGCAGTTCTTC,CASRGQAYYNEQFF
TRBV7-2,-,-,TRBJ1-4,TGTGCCAGCAGCACCTCAGCCTCCAGGGATGAAAAACTGTTTTTT,CASSTSASRDEKLFF
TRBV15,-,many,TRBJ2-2,TGTGCCACCAGCAGTCCCAGCAGCGGGGAGCTGTTTTTT,CATSSPSSGELFF
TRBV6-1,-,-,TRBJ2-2,TGTGCCAGCATCCGGGGGAATACCGGGGAGCTGTTTTTT,CASIRGNTGELFF
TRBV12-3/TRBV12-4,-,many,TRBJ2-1,TGTGCCAGCACCCCTTCTGGGAAGAGAGGGGACAATGAGCAGTTCTTC,CASTPSGKRGDNEQFF
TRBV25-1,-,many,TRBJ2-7,TGTGCCAGCAGCACAGGGTTCTCCTACGAGCAGTACTTC,CASSTGFSYEQYF
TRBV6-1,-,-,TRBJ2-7,TGTGCCAGCACCCCTTCGGAGGGGAGAAACGAGCAGTACTTC,CASTPSEGRNEQYF
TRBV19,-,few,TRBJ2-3,TGTGCCAGTAGTATGGTTGGAGTACCTACAGATACGCAGTATTTT,CASSMVGVPTDTQYF
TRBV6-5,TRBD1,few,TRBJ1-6,TGTGCCAGCAGTTCTTCCCGGGACAGGGTGTCACCCCTCCACTTT,CASSSSRDRVSPLHF
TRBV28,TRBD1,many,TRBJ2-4,TGTGCCAGCAGTTTATCGGGACAGGGAGGCCCCATTCAGTACTTC,CASSLSGQGGPIQYF
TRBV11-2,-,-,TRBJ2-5,TGTGCCAGCAGCTTTAAGGGTACCCAAGAGACCCAGTACTTC,CASSFKGTQETQYF
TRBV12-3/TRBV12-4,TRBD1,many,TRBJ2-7,TGTGCCAGCAGTTTGGGGGACAGAGAGCAGTACTTC,CASSLGDREQYF
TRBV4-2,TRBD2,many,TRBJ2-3,TGTGCCAGCAGCCTGTCGACTAGCGGGGGGGGCACAGATACGCAGTATTTT,CASSLSTSGGGTDTQYF
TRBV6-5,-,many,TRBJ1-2,TGTGCCAGCAGTTACTCGTCGACAGGCTATGGCTACACCTTC,CASSYSSTGYGYTF
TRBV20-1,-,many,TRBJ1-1,TGCAGTGCTTTCGGTAAGCAGGGCCGAGGCACTGAAGCTTTCTTT,CSAFGKQGRGTEAFF
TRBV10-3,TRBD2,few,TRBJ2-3,TGTGCCATCAGTGCCACTAGCGGGAGTACAGATACGCAGTATTTT,CAISATSGSTDTQYF
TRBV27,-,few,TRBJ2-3,TGTGCCAGCAGTTTGGTAGGAAAAAGCACAGATACGCAGTATTTT,CASSLVGKSTDTQYF
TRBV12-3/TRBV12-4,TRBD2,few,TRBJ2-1,TGTGCCAGCAGAGACCCTTCGGGGACTAGCGGGAGCAATGAGCAGTTCTTC,CASRDPSGTSGSNEQFF
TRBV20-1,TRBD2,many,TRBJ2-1,TGCAGTGCTCTCAAAGGTCTCGCGGGGGGCGCGGATGAGCAGTTCTTC,CSALKGLAGGADEQFF
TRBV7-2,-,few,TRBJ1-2,TGTGCCAGCAGCTTACGGCCCGGTAACTATGGCTACACCTTC,CASSLRPGNYGYTF
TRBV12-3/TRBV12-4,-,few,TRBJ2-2,TGTGCCAGCAGCTTCGACAGGGAGCTGTTTTTT,CASSFDRELFF